The T cell receptor (beta chain) described here comes from a study of cytomegalovirus exposure and HLA in healthy donors. Study conclusions and caveats: The presence/absence work took it that sequencing depth was about the same across donors.

For this clone: The antigen remains unidentified.

The PCR employed 60 Vbeta primers together with 13 Jbeta primers. Clones were sequenced by immunoSEQ multiplex PCR, and TCRdb holds only the in-frame ones, with some missing. This table has over 90,000 clones, under 85% appearing once. The sequence was obtained from a woman between 65 and 79 years old in good health and CMV-seropositive. The sequencing sample was made of PBMCs.

The CDR3 nucleotides are TGCGCCAGCAGCCAAGATTGGTATACGCGCGGAAACACCATATATTTT. This gives the protein CASSQDWYTRGNTIYF. The chain carries TRBV4-1 and TRBJ1-3; no definite D call. The germline gives CDR1 MGHRA, CDR2 YSYEKL. V gave up 0 bases and J gave up 4 bases, with 13 bases separating them. The CDR3 is 16 residues long.